This TCR beta chain was observed in a study of PD-1 blockade in classical Hodgkin lymphoma (dated by TCRdb to between 2020 and 2021). Notes on the research overall: Nivolumab dosing was 3 mg/kg intravenously every 2 weeks, continuing until either disease progression or unacceptable toxicity. The study used CyTOF and TCR beta sequencing to define a peripheral blood immune signature of response to PD-1 blockade in classical Hodgkin lymphoma.

Overall study results and their limits: Baseline diversity similar to that of newly diagnosed patients was observed in trial patients achieving complete response, whereas significantly lower diversity was observed in partial responders and progressors. A significant rise by C4D1 was seen in CD4+ but not CD8+ TCR diversity (p=0.0027 vs p=0.16), with the rise being most apparent in complete responders (p=0.02). Lower diversity was seen in patients whose nivolumab began less than 1 year after ASCT, and these patients were left out of later analyses so that immune reconstitution would not confound the results. Baseline TCR diversity was reported to be lower in newly diagnosed patients than in healthy donors, and even lower in relapsed/refractory patients. The study covered only a single clinical trial cohort, and the causes of the repertoire differences, possibly disease activity or prior therapy, were still not defined.

A note on this clone: Its target antigen remains unknown. The sample holds no much larger clone one base away, and base qualities are not on file.

The CDR3 has 14 amino acids, counting the end cysteine and phenylalanine. The read is trimmed to its CDR3 DNA, 42 bases read in frame from base 1. CDR1 SNHLY and CDR2 FYNNEI are derived from the germline V gene. The germline V end is reduced by 1 base and the J end by 10 bases; junction bases left unmatched: 5. Genomic DNA was isolated using the Qiagen DNeasy kit from unsorted PBMCs as well as from negatively selected CD4+ and CD8+ fractions. TCR beta CDR3 regions were subjected to amplification by immunoSEQ multiplex PCR with primers that anneal to V and J segments. Amplification bias was minimized using a synthetic immune receptor repertoire, and residual bias was removed computationally after sequencing. Per the source publication's procedure: Repertoire diversity was quantified as the Shannon entropy index using custom Python scripts. Unsorted, CD4+ and CD8+ repertoires were analyzed separately, except in combined analyses where CD4+ and CD8+ sequences were merged in silico. Clonal expansion was defined as at least a 2-fold frequency increase after treatment relative to C1D1, with a pseudocount of 0.5 for undetected baseline clones. Clones with 0 or 1 copy at C1D1 were defined as singleton clones, while clones with 2 or more copies were defined as non-singleton clones. By matching protein sequences in sorted samples from the same patient, clones expanded in unsorted samples were annotated as CD4+, CD8+ or unknown. Wilcoxon tests were applied to paired samples to test diversity changes from C1D1 to C4D1. TCRdb obtained this table from immuneACCESS and retained in-frame rearrangements with V and J assigned. These tables miss some clones; where compared with another copy, unresolved V genes account for less than half of the shortfall, and the remainder is unexplained. V and J calls and clone size are those listed in that table; D and trimming were worked out from the DNA. This sample holds under 30,000 clones; roughly 80% were observed only once. The top ten constitute 5% to 8% of the sample.

The time point label corresponds to: cycle 4 day 1 (C4D1), after 6 weeks of nivolumab. All trial patients had relapsed after autologous stem cell transplantation, with cohorts A, B and C differing in prior brentuximab vedotin exposure. The trial cohort included fewer than 65 patients with relapsed/refractory classical Hodgkin lymphoma, and each patient had a best overall response of complete response, partial response or progressive disease. Single-agent nivolumab was administered to trial patients in the multi-cohort phase II CheckMate 205 trial. An independent review committee assessed best overall response by applying the 2007 International Working Group response criteria. Trial PBMCs were collected just before the start of nivolumab (C1D1) and during therapy at cycle 2 day 1 and cycle 4 day 1. Peripheral blood was collected in 8 mL Vacutainer Cell Preparation Tubes, from which PBMCs were isolated by centrifugation and then cryopreserved.

This clonotype was sampled from a human donor with classical Hodgkin lymphoma. The sequences come from peripheral blood mononuclear cells (PBMCs), collected before the fourth cycle of nivolumab. Recombination linked TRBV2 to TRBJ2-1; TRBD2 aligns with 9 central bases. DNA sequence: TGTGCCAGCAGTGAAGGACTAGCGGCTTACGAGCAGTTCTTC. Its protein is CASSEGLAAYEQFF. The entire variable domain, with the stretches around the CDR3 drawn from the reference TRBV2 and TRBJ2-1 proteins, is EPEVTQTPSHQVTQMGQEVILRCVPISNHLYFYWYRQILGQKVEFLVSFYNNEISEKSEIFDDQFSVERPDGSNFTLKIRSTKLEDSAMYFCASSEGLAAYEQFFGPGTRLTVL.